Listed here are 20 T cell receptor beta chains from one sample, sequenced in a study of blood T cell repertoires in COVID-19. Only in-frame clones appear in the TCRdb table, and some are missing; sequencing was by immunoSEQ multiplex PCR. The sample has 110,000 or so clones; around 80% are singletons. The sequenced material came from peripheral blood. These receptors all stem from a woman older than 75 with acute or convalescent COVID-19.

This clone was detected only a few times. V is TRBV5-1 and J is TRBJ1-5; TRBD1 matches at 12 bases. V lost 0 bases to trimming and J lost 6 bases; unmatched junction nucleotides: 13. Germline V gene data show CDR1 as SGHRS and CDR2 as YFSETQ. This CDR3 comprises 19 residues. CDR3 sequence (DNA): TGCGCCAGCAGCTTGGGCCCCAGTTCCGGGACAGGGGGCGTTCAGCCCCAGCATTTT. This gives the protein CASSLGPSSGTGGVQPQHF.

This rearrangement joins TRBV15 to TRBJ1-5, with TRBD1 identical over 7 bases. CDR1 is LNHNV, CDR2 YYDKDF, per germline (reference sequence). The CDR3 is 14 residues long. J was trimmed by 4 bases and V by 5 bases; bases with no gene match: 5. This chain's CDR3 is CATSASGGNQPQHF. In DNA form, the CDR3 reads TGTGCCACCAGCGCCTCAGGGGGGAATCAGCCCCAGCATTTT.

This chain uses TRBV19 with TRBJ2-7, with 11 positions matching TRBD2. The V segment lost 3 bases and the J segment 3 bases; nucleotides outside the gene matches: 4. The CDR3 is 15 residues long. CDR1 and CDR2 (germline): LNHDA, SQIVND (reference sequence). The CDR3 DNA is TGTGCCAGTAGTATCGTAGCGGGAGGGGGCTACGAGCAGTACTTC. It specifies CASSIVAGGGYEQYF. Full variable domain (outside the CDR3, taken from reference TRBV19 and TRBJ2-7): DGGITQSPKYLFRKEGQNVTLSCEQNLNHDAMYWYRQDPGQGLRLIYYSQIVNDFQKGDIAEGYSVSREKKESFPLTVTSAQKNPTAFYLCASSIVAGGGYEQYFGPGTRLTVT.

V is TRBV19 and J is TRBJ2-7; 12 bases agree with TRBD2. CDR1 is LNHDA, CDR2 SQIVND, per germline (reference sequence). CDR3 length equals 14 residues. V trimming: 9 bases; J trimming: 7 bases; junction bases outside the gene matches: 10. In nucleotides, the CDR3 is TGTGCCAGCGAACGACTAGCGGGAGCAGGGGAGCAGTACTTC. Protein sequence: CASERLAGAGEQYF.

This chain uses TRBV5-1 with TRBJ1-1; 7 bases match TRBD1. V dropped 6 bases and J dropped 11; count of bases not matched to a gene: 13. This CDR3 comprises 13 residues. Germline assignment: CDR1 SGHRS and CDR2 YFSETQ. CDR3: CASTDSPQGFAFF. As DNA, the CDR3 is TGCGCCAGCACCGATTCCCCACAGGGGTTCGCTTTCTTT.

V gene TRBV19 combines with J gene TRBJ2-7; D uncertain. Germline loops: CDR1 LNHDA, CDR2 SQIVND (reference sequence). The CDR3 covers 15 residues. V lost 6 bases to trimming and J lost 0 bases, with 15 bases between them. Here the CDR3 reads CASSITPLPSYEQYF. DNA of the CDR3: TGTGCCAGTAGCATTACTCCACTTCCCTCCTACGAGCAGTACTTC.

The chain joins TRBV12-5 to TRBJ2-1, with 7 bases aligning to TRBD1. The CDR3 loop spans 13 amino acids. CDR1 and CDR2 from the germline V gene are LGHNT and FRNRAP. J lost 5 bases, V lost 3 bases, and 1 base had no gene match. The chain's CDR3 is CASGFGQDNEQFF. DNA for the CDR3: TGTGCTAGTGGTTTCGGACAGGACAATGAGCAGTTCTTC.

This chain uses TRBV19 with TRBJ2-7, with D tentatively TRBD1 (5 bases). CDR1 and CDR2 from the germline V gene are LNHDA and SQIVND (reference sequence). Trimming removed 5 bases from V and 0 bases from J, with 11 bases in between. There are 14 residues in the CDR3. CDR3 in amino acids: CASSAPQVSYEQYF. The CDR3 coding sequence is TGTGCCAGTAGTGCCCCACAGGTCTCCTACGAGCAGTACTTC.

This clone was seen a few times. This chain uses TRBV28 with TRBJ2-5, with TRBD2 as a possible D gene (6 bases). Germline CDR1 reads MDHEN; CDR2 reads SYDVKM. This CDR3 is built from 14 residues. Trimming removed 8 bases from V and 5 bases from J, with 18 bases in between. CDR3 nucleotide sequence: TGTGCCAGCTTAGACGGACCAGGGAGGGAGACCCAGTACTTC. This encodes CASLDGPGRETQYF. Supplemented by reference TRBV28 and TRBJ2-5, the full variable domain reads DVKVTQSSRYLVKRTGEKVFLECVQDMDHENMFWYRQDPGLGLRLIYFSYDVKMKEKGDIPEGYSVSREKKERFSLILESASTNQTSMYLCASLDGPGRETQYFGPGTRLLVL.

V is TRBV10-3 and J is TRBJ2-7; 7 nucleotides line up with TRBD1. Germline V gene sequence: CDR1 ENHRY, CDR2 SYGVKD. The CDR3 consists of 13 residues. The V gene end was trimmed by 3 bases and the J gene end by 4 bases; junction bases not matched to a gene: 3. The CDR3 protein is CAISEGTVYEQYF. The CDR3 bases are TGTGCCATCAGTGAAGGGACAGTTTACGAGCAGTACTTC.

CDR3 sequence: CASSLSGDGYTEAFF. The CDR3, as DNA: TGTGCCAGCTCACTCTCAGGGGACGGGTACACTGAAGCTTTCTTT. The chain links TRBV18 to TRBJ1-1, with D possibly TRBD1 on 6 matching bases. V dropped 4 bases and J dropped 3 bases, with 15 bases sitting between them. Germline-derived CDR1 and CDR2 are KGHSH and LQKENI. The CDR3 has 15 amino acids.

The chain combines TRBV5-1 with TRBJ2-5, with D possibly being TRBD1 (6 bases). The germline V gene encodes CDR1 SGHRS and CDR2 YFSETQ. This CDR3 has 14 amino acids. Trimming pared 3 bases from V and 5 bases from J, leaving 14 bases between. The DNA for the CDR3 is TGCGCCAGCAGCTCTAAAGACAGGCTCGAGACCCAGTACTTC. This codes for CASSSKDRLETQYF. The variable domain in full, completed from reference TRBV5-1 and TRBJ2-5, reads KAGVTQTPRYLIKTRGQQVTLSCSPISGHRSVSWYQQTPGQGLQFLFEYFSETQRNKGNFPGRFSGRQFSNSRSEMNVSTLELGDSALYLCASSSKDRLETQYFGPGTRLLVL.

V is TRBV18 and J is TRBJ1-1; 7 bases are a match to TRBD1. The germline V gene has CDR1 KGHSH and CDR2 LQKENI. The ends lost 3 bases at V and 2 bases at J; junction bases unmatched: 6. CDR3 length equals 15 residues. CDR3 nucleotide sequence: TGTGCCAGCTCACCCCAGACAGGGCCTAACACTGAAGCTTTCTTT. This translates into CASSPQTGPNTEAFF.

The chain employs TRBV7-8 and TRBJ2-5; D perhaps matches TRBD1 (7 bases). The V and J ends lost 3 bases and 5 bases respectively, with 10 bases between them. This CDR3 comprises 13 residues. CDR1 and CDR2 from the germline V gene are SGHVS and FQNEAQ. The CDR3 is CASSLAGGETQYF. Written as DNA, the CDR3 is TGTGCCAGCAGCTTGGCAGGGGGGGAGACCCAGTACTTC.

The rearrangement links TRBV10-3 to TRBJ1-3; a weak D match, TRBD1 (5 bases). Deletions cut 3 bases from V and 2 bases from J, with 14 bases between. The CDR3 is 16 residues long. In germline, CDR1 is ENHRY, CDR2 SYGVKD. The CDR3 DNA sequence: TGTGCCATCAGTGACCTCGTCCGGGGGGCTGGAAACACCATATATTTT. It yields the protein CAISDLVRGAGNTIYF.

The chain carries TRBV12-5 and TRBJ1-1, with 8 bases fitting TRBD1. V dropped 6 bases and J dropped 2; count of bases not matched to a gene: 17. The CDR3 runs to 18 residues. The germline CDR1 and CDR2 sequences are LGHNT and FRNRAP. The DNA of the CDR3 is TGTGCTAGTGGCTGGGGTCTACAGGGGGAATTGAAAAACACTGAAGCTTTCTTT. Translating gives CASGWGLQGELKNTEAFF.

CDR3 DNA: TGTGCCAGTAGTACCGGGACTAGCGGGTCCTCCCTAGGGGCCTACAATGAGCAGTTCTTC. It is translated as CASSTGTSGSSLGAYNEQFF. The chain couples TRBV19 to TRBJ2-1; TRBD2 aligns across 12 bases. CDR1 is LNHDA and CDR2 is SQIVND in the germline V gene (reference sequence). CDR3 size: 20 residues. Trimming removed 4 bases from V and 2 bases from J; junction bases left unmatched: 15.

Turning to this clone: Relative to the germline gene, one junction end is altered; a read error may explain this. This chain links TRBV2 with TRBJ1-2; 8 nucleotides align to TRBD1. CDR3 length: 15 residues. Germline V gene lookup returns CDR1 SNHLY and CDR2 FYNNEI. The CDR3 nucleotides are TGTGTCAGCAGTCCAACAGGGGGAGGGGTCTATGGCTACACCTTC. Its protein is CVSSPTGGGVYGYTF.

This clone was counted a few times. Here the CDR3 DNA reads TGTGCCAGCAGTTATTTTGACCCGGGAGAAAGAGATGAGCAGTTCTTC. This encodes CASSYFDPGERDEQFF. V gene TRBV6-6 combines with J gene TRBJ2-1; perhaps TRBD2 as D (6 bases). Deletions cut 3 bases from V and 8 bases from J, with 20 bases between. This CDR3 comprises 16 residues. Germline V gives CDR1 MNHNY, CDR2 SVGAGI (reference sequence).

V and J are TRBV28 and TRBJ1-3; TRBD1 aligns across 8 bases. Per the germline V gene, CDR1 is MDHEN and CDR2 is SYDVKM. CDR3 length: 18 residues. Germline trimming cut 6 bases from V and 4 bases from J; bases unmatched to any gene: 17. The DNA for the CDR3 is TGTGCCAGCAGCGCCATTTTAGACAGGGGAAGGTGGGGAAACACCATATATTTT. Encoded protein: CASSAILDRGRWGNTIYF.